This paragraph covers one TCR beta chain sequence. Its antigen remains unknown. Sequence data for DNA of cultured CD4+ T cells were generated by the Oncomine TCR Beta short-read assay. TCRdb re-analysed the PCR reads in MiXCR, keeping a single row per CDR3 protein. In the table there are about 14,000 distinct CDR3 sequences, 52% of which are singletons. Treatment denoted: approximately nine-day PBMC culture with coronavirus spike peptide pools or control peptides (ViraFEST assay). The data derive from a study of vaccination and CD4 T cells after COVID-19. Study overall: Convalescent patients gave post-COVID blood a median about 91 days post-diagnosis, range 35 to 161.

The receptor's source is a human donor who had recovered from COVID-19. The sequenced sample consisted of CD4+ T cells from blood, cultured in vitro.

Written as DNA, the CDR3 is TGTGCCAGTAGTCCCGTTGACGGCAGGCGTTCACCCCTCCACTTT. It encodes CASSPVDGRRSPLHF. The chain has TRBV19 and TRBJ1-6, with unresolved D. The length of the CDR3 is 15 residues. Germline V gene lookup returns CDR1 LNHDA and CDR2 SQIVND (reference sequence). Between the trimmed V and J ends, which lost 5 bases and 9 bases, there was a span of 17 bases.